These T cell receptor beta chains were read from a single sample in a study of radiotherapy plus CTLA-4 blockade in lung cancer. Generated by immunoSEQ multiplex PCR, the TCRdb table keeps only in-frame clones and is missing some. The table has over 85,000 clones, around 90% seen once; the top ten hold roughly 4.6%. Here the sequenced sample was peripheral blood, taken from a patient treated with radiotherapy plus ipilimumab. Every receptor here comes from a human donor with non-small cell lung cancer that progressed on radiotherapy plus ipilimumab. Each CDR3 is given without its conserved first and last residue.

V: TRBV29-1; CDR3: SVGGTSGARDGQY
V: TRBV5-1; CDR3: ASSSSGTSNTGELF
V: TRBV14; CDR3: ASSRPGQGSYEQY
V: TRBV19; CDR3: ASSPGQGRNGYT
V: TRBV5-6; CDR3: ASAMRRSIHYEQY
V: TRBV6-1; CDR3: ASSVKEGEKLF
V: TRBV27; CDR3: ASSRLAKGANEQF
V: TRBV2; CDR3: ASRDRVSYNEQF
V: TRBV19; CDR3: ASSIQGPNTEAF
V: TRBV2; CDR3: ASSGTGGNQPQH
V: TRBV6-5; CDR3: ASCPPGQGWKLF
V: TRBV9; CDR3: ASSVEGRGGDTQY
V: TRBV19; CDR3: ASSPGGRAFGEQY
V: TRBV21-1; CDR3: ASSKGFPDGTSTDTQY
V: TRBV28; CDR3: ASSLPAGLAENYEQY
V: TRBV15; CDR3: ATSRSRNSGSFEQY
V: TRBV6-6; CDR3: ASREFRDGAVST
V: TRBV9; CDR3: ASGRTGGNYGYT
V: TRBV21-1; CDR3: ASSTLQGANGYT
V: TRBV5-4; CDR3: ASSQRTAGQGDTQY
V: TRBV19; CDR3: ASVSGREGPRETQY
V: TRBV5-1; CDR3: ASSLGPGTGLNEQF
V: TRBV7-6; CDR3: ASSLETGQAKLAKNIQY
V: TRBV6-5; CDR3: ASSAGQGAGGYT
V: TRBV27; CDR3: ASSLYSGLVVN
V: TRBV29-1; CDR3: SVEDETGPYEQY
V: TRBV30; CDR3: AWSSRDGYT
V: TRBV10-3; CDR3: AISEGIREEF
V: TRBV5-1; CDR3: ASSSRVRVDTGELF
V: TRBV4-2; CDR3: ASSQVMAGGSSGANVLT
V: TRBV18; CDR3: ASSPIRGSSTDTQY
V: TRBV18; CDR3: ASSPRGGGGETQY
V: TRBV11-2; CDR3: ASSLGAGGPTYNEQF
V: TRBV9; CDR3: ASSVGGAVTEAF
V: TRBV30; CDR3: ACKLAGGTDTQY
V: TRBV5-3; CDR3: ARSEPGTGNTEAF
V: TRBV4-2; CDR3: ASSQERGGSGDNEQF
V: TRBV5-1; CDR3: ASSLSGDTEAF
V: TRBV12-5; CDR3: ASSLGGSWYEQF
V: TRBV11-1; CDR3: ASSQQGSPDTQY
V: TRBV7-9; CDR3: ASSLPRYNEQF
V: TRBV7-6; CDR3: ASSSSGRSDPEQF
V: TRBV12-5; CDR3: ASGSKTIRDRAYEQY
V: TRBV4-1; CDR3: ASSQGDSDTGELF
V: TRBV2; CDR3: ASSDLTSGLYNEQF
V: TRBV7-3; CDR3: ASSSRSGTSSYNEQF